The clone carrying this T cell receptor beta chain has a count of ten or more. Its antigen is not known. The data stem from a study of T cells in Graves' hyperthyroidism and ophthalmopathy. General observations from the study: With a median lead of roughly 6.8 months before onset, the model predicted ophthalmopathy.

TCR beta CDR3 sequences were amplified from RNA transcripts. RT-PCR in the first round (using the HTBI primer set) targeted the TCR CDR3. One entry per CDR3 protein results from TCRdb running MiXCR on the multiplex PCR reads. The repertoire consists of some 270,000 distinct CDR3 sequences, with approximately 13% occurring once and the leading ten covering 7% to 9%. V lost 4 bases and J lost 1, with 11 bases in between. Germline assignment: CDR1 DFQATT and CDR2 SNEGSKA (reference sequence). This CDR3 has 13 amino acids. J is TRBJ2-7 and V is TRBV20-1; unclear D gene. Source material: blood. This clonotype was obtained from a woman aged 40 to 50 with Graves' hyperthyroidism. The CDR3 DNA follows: TGCAGTGCTACTGACATTGATTCCTACGAGCAGTACTTC. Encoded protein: CSATDIDSYEQYF.